This TCR beta chain is from a study of T cell changes during pregnancy in multiple sclerosis. Libraries were prepared by immunoSEQ multiplex PCR; TCRdb keeps only in-frame clonotypes and omits some of them. The sample yields about 36,000 clones, approximately 92% seen once. This CDR3 comprises 13 residues. Germline-derived CDR1 and CDR2 are SQVTM and ANQGSEA. J lost 7 bases, V lost 4 bases, and 6 bases had no gene match. The source is a female donor in good health, enrolled as a control in a pregnancy study. This specimen was CD4+ T cells from peripheral blood mononuclear cells, taken in the third trimester of pregnancy. The chain has TRBV29-1 and TRBJ2-3; 9 nucleotides line up with TRBD2. Here the CDR3 reads CSVGGGGANTQYF. The CDR3 bases are TGCAGCGTTGGAGGCGGGGGGGCGAATACGCAGTATTTT.